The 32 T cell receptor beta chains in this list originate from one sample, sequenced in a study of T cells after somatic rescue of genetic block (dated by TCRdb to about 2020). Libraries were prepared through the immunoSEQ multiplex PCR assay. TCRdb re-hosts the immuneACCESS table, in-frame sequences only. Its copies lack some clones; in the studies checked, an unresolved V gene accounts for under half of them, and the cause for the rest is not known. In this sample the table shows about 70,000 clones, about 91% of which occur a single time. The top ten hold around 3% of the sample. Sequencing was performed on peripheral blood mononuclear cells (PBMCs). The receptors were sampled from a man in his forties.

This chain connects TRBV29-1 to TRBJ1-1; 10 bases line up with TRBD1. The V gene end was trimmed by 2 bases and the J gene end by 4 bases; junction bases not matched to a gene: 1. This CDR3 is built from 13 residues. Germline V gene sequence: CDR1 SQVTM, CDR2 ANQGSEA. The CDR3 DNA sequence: TGCAGCGTTGAAAGGGACAGGGGCACTGAAGCTTTCTTT. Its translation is CSVERDRGTEAFF.

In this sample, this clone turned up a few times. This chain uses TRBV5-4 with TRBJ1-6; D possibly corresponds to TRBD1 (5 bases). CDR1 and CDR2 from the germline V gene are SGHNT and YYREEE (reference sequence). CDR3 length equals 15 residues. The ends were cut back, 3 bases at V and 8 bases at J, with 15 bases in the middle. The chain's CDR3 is CASSWGGRMDSPLHF. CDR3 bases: TGTGCCAGCAGCTGGGGGGGGAGGATGGATTCACCCCTCCACTTT.

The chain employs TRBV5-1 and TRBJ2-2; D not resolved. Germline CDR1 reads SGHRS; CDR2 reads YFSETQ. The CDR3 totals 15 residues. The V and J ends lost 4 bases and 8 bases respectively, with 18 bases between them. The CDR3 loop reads CASSLFEPRPGELFF. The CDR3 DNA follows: TGCGCCAGCAGCCTCTTCGAACCCCGCCCGGGGGAGCTGTTTTTT.

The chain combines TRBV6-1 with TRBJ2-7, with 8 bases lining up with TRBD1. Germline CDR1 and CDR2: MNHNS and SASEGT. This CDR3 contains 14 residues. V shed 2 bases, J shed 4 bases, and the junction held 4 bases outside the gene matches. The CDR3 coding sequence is TGTGCCAGCAGTGAACAACAGGGGGTTTACGAGCAGTACTTC. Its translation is CASSEQQGVYEQYF.

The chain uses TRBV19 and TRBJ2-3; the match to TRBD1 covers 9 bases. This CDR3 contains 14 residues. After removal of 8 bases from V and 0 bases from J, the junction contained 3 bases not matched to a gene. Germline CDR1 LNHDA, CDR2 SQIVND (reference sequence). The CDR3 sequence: CASGQGISTDTQYF. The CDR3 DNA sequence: TGTGCCAGTGGACAGGGGATTAGCACAGATACGCAGTATTTT.

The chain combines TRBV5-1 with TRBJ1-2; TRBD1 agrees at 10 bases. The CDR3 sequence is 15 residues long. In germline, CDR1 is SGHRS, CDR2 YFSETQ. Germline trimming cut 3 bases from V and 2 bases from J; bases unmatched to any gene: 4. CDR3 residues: CASSWGTGANYGYTF. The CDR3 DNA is TGCGCCAGCAGCTGGGGGACAGGGGCCAACTATGGCTACACCTTC.

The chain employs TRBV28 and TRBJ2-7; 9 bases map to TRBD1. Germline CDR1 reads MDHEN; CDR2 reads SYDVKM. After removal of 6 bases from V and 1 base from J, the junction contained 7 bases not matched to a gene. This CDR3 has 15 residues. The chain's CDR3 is CASRITGGGSYEQYF. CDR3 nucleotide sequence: TGTGCCAGCAGGATAACAGGGGGCGGGTCCTACGAGCAGTACTTC.

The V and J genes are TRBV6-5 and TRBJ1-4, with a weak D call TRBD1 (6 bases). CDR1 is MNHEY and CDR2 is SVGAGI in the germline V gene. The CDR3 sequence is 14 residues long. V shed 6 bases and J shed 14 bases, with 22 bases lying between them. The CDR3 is CASRVGLGRGGLFF. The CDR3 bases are TGTGCCAGCAGAGTAGGCCTTGGCAGAGGGGGGCTGTTTTTT.

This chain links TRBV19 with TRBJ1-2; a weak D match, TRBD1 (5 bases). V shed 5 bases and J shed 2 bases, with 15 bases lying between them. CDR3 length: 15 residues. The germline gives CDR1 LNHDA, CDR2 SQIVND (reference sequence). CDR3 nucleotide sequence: TGTGCCAGTAGTCCGCAGGGCCGGGGGAACTATGGCTACACCTTC. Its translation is CASSPQGRGNYGYTF.

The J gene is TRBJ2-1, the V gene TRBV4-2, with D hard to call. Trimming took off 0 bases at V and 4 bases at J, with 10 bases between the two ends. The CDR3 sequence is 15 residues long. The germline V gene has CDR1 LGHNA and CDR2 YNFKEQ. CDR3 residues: CASSQDWVGYNEQFF. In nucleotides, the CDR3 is TGTGCCAGCAGCCAAGATTGGGTGGGATACAATGAGCAGTTCTTC.

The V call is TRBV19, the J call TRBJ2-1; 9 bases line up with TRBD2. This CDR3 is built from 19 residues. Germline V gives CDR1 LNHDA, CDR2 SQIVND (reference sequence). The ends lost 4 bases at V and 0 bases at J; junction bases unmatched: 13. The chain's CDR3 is CASSTLAGDPKFSYNEQFF. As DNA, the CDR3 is TGTGCCAGTAGTACTTTAGCGGGGGACCCGAAATTCTCCTACAATGAGCAGTTCTTC.

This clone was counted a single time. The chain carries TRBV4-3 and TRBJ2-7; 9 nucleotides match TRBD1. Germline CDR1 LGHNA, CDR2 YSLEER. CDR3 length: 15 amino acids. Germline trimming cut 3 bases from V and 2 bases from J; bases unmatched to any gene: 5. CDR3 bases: TGCGCCAGCAGCCAGGACAGGGGTCGCCCCTACGAGCAGTACTTC. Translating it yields CASSQDRGRPYEQYF.

CDR3 coding DNA: TGTGCCAGCAGTGGACTAGCGGGGGGGCAAGAGACCCAGTACTTC. Translating it yields CASSGLAGGQETQYF. The chain carries TRBV2 and TRBJ2-5; 14 bases match TRBD2. The CDR3 spans 15 residues. Germline CDR1 and CDR2: SNHLY and FYNNEI. V dropped 4 bases and J dropped 2; count of bases not matched to a gene: 0.

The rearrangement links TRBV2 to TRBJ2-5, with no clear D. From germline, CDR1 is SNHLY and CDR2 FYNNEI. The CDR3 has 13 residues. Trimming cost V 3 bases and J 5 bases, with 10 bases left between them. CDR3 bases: TGTGCCAGCAGTGAGGGCGCGCGGGAGACCCAGTACTTC. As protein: CASSEGARETQYF.

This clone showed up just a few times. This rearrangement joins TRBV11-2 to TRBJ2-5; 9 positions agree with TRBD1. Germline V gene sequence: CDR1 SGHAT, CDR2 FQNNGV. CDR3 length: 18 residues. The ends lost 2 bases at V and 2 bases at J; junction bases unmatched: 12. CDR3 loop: CASSLQAPGTGLQETQYF. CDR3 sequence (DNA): TGTGCCAGCAGCTTACAGGCCCCCGGGACAGGGCTACAAGAGACCCAGTACTTC.

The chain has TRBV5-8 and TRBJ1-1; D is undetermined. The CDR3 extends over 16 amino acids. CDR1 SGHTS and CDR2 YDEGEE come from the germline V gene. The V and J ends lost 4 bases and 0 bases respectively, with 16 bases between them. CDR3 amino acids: CASSRFLGGLNTEAFF. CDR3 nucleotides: TGTGCCAGCAGCCGCTTTTTAGGAGGACTGAACACTGAAGCTTTCTTT. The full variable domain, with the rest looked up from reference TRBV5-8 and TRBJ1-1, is EAGVTQSPTHLIKTRGQQATLRCSPISGHTSVYWYQQALGLGLQFLLWYDEGEERNRGNFPPRFSGRQFPNYSSELNVNALELEDSALYLCASSRFLGGLNTEAFFGQGTRLTVV.

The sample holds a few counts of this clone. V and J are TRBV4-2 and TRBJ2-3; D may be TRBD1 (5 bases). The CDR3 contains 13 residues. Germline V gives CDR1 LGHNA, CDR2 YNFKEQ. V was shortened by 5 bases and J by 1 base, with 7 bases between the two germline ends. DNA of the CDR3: TGTGCCAGCAGCGTGGGGCGCACAGATACGCAGTATTTT. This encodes CASSVGRTDTQYF.

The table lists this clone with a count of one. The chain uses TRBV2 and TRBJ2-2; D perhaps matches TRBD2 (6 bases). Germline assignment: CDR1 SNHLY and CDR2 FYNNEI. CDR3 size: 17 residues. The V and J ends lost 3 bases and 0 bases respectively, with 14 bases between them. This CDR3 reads CASSDPVWGANTGELFF. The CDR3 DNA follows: TGTGCCAGCAGTGACCCAGTCTGGGGGGCGAACACCGGGGAGCTGTTTTTT.

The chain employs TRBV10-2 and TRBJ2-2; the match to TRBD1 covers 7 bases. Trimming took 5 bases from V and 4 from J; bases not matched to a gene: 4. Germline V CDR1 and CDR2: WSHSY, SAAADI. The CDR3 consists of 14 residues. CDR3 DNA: TGCGCCAGCAGTAGGTCAGGGGGCACCGGGGAGCTGTTTTTT. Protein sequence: CASSRSGGTGELFF.

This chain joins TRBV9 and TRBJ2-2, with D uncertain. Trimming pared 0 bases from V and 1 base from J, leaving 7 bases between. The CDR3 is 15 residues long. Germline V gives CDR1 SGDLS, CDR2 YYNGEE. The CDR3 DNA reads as TGTGCCAGCAGCGTAGGGGTGGGGAACACCGGGGAGCTGTTTTTT. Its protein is CASSVGVGNTGELFF.

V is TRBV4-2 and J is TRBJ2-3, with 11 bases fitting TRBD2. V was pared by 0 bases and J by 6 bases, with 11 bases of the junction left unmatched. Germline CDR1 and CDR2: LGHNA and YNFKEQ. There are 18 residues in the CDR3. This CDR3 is CASSQDYWASGRRDTQYF. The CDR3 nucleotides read TGTGCCAGCAGCCAAGATTATTGGGCTAGCGGGAGGAGGGATACGCAGTATTTT.

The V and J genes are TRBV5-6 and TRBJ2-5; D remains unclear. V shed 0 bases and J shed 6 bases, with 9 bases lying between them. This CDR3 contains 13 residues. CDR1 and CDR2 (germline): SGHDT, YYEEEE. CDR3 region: CASSLAGEKTQYF. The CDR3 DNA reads TGTGCCAGCAGCTTGGCGGGCGAAAAGACCCAGTACTTC.

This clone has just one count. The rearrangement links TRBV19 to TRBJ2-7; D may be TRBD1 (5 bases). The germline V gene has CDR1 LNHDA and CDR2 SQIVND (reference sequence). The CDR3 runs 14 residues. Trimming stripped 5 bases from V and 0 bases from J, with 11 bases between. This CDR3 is CASSPQVSSYEQYF. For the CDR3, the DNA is TGTGCCAGTAGTCCACAGGTGAGCTCCTACGAGCAGTACTTC.

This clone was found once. CDR3 region: CASSTGRSYEQYF. CDR3 sequence (DNA): TGTGCCAGCAGCACCGGACGGAGCTACGAGCAGTACTTC. The chain is built from TRBV7-9 and TRBJ2-7, with D hard to call. Trimming left V 5 bases short and J 3 bases short, with 11 bases between. The CDR3 contains 13 residues. CDR1 is SEHNR and CDR2 is FQNEAQ in the germline V gene (reference sequence).

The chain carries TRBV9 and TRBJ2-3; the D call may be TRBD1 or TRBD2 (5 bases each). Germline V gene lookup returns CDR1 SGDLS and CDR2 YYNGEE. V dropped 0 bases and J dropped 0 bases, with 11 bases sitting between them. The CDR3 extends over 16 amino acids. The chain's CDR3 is CASSVGDPASTDTQYF. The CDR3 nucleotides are TGTGCCAGCAGCGTAGGGGACCCCGCTAGCACAGATACGCAGTATTTT.

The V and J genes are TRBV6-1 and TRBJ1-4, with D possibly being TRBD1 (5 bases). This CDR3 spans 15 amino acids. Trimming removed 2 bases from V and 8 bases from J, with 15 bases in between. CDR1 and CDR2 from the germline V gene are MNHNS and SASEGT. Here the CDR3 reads CASSEWGPEREKLFF. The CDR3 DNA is TGTGCCAGCAGTGAATGGGGCCCAGAACGGGAAAAACTGTTTTTT.

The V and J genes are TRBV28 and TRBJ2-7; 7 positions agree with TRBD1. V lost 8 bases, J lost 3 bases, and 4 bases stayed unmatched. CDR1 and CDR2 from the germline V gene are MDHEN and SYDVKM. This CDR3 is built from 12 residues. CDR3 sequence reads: CASGDRVYEQYF. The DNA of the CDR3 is TGTGCCAGCGGCGACAGGGTCTACGAGCAGTACTTC.

CDR3: CASSMYQGPYNEQFF. The CDR3 coding sequence is TGTGCCAGCAGTATGTACCAGGGGCCCTACAATGAGCAGTTCTTC. The gene calls are TRBV25-1 and TRBJ2-1, with a tentative D call TRBD1 (6 bases). This CDR3 has 15 amino acids. CDR1 and CDR2 (germline): MGHDK, SYGVNS. Between the trimmed V and J ends, which lost 5 bases and 2 bases, there was a span of 13 bases. The full variable domain, rest sourced from reference TRBV25-1 and TRBJ2-1, is EADIYQTPRYLVIGTGKKITLECSQTMGHDKMYWYQQDPGMELHLIHYSYGVNSTEKGDLSSESTVSRIRTEHFPLTLESARPSHTSQYLCASSMYQGPYNEQFFGPGTRLTVL.

The CDR3 loop is CASSLEPKAAQHF. CDR3 bases: TGTGCCAGCAGTTTAGAGCCAAAAGCGGCCCAGCATTTT. The rearrangement uses TRBV27 and TRBJ1-5, with D unclear. The CDR3 has 13 amino acids. Germline V gene lookup returns CDR1 MNHEY and CDR2 SMNVEV (reference sequence). V lost 2 bases and J 11 bases, leaving 13 bases between the germline ends.

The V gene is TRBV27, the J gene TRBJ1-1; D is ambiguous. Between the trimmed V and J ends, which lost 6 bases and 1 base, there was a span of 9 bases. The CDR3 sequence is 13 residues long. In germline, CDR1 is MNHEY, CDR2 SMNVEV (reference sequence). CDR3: CASSSRRNTEAFF. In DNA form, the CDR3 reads TGTGCCAGCAGCTCCCGTAGGAACACTGAAGCTTTCTTT.

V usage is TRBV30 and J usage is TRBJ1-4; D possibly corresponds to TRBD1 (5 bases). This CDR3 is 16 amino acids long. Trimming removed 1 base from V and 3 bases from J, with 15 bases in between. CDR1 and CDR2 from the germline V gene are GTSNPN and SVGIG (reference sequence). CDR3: CAWSEKGTSANEKLFF. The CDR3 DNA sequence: TGTGCCTGGAGTGAGAAAGGGACCTCCGCTAATGAAAAACTGTTTTTT.

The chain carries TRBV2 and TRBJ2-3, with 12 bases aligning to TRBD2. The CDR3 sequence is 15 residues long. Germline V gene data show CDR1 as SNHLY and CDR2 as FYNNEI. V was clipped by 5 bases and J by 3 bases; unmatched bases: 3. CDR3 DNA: TGTGCCAGCAGTCCCCTAGCGGGGGGGACAGATACGCAGTATTTT. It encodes CASSPLAGGTDTQYF.